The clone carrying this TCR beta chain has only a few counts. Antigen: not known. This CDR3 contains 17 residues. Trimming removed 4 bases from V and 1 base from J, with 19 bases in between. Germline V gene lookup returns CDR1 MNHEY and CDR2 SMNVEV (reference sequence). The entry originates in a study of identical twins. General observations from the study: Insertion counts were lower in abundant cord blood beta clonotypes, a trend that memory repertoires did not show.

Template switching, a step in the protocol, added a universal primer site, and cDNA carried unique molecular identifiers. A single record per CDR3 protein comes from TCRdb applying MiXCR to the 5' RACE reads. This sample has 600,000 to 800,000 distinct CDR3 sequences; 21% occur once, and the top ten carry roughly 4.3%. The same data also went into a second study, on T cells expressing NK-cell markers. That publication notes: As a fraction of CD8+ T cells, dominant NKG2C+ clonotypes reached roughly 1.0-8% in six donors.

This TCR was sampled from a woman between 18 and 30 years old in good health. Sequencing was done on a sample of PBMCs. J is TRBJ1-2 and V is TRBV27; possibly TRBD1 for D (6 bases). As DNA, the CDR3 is TGTGCCAGCAGTTACCTATCCCAGGACAGCCTTAACTATGGCTACACCTTC. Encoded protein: CASSYLSQDSLNYGYTF.